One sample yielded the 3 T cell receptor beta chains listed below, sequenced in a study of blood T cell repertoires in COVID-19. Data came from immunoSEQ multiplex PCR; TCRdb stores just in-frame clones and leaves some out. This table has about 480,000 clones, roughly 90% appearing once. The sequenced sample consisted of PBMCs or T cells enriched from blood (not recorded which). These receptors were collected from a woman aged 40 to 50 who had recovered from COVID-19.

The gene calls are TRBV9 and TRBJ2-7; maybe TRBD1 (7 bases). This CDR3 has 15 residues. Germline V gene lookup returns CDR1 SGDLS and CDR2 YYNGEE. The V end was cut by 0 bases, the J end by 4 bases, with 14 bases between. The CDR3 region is CASSVDGGGGYEQYF. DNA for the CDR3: TGTGCCAGCAGCGTAGATGGAGGGGGCGGGTACGAGCAGTACTTC.

The CDR3 sequence: CASSAGGVGPQETQYF. In DNA form, the CDR3 reads TGTGCCAGCAGCGCGGGCGGGGTCGGGCCCCAAGAGACCCAGTACTTC. V gene TRBV7-8 combines with J gene TRBJ2-5; D might be TRBD2 (6 bases). Trimming removed 5 bases from V and 1 base from J, with 17 bases in between. CDR1 and CDR2 from the germline V gene are SGHVS and FQNEAQ. CDR3 length: 16 residues.

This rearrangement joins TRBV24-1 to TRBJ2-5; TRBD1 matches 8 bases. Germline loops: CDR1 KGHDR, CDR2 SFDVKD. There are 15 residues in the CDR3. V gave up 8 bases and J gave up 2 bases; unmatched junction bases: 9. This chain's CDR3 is CATTRKDREQETQYF. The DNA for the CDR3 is TGTGCCACCACCCGTAAGGACAGGGAGCAAGAGACCCAGTACTTC.